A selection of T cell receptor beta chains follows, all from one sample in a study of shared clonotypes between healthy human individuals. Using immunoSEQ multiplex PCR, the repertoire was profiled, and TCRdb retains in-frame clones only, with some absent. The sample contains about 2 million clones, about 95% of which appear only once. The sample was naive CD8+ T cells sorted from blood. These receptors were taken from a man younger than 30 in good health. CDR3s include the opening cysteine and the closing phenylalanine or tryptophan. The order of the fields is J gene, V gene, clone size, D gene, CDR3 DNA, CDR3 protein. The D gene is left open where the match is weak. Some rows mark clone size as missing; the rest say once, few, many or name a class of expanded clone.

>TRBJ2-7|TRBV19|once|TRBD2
TGTGCCAGTAGTCCCGGACTAGCGGCCTACGAGCAGTACTTC
CASSPGLAAYEQYF
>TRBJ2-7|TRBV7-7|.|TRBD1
TGTGCTAGCAGCTCCGGACAGGGCACACACTACGAGCAGTACTTC
CASSSGQGTHYEQYF
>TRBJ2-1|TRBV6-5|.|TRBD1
TGTGCCAGCAGTCCCGATACATACAGGGGTGAGCAGTTCTTC
CASSPDTYRGEQFF
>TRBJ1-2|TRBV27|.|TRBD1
TGTGCCAGCAGTTCAACAGGGGGCGCGTATGGCTACACCTTC
CASSSTGGAYGYTF
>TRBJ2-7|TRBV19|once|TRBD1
TGTGCCAGTAAATTTGGGACAGGGACCTACGAGCAGTACTTC
CASKFGTGTYEQYF
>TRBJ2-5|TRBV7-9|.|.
TGTGCCAGCACCAAGGGGGTGAGAGAGACCCAGTACTTC
CASTKGVRETQYF
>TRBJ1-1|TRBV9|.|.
TGTGCCAGCAGCTTAGCGGACACGAACACTGAAGCTTTCTTT
CASSLADTNTEAFF
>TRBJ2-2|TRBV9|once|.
TGTGCCAGCAGCGTAGCAGGGATGGGCACCGGGGAGCTGTTTTTT
CASSVAGMGTGELFF
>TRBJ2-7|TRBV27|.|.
TGTGCCAGTGCCAGCGGGGCGGGGGCCCATTACGAGCAGTACTTC
CASASGAGAHYEQYF
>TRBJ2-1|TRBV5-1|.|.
TGCGCCAGCAGCAACTTTAGGGAAATGAGCAATGAGCAGTTCTTC
CASSNFREMSNEQFF
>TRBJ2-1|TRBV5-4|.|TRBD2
TGTGCCAGCAGCTTGGCCGGACTAGCGGGAGAGTACGGCTACAATGAGCAGTTCTTC
CASSLAGLAGEYGYNEQFF
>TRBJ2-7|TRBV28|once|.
TGTGCCAGCAGTATTCGGGCGGCCTACGAGCAGTACTTC
CASSIRAAYEQYF
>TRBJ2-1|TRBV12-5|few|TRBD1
TGTGCTAGTGGTTTGGACGGGACAGGTCCTTACAATGAGCAGTTCTTC
CASGLDGTGPYNEQFF
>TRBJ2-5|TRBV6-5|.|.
TGTGCCAGCAGCCCTGGACCGAGGGGTAGGGAGACCCAGTACTTC
CASSPGPRGRETQYF
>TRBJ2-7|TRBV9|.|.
TGTGCCAGCAGCGTAGGGCAGGGGGGCTACGAGCAGTACTTC
CASSVGQGGYEQYF
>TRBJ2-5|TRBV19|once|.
TGTGCCAGTGACCTCCGCGGACAGTGGGATGAGACCCAGTACTTC
CASDLRGQWDETQYF
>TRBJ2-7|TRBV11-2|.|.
TGTGCCAGCAGCTTAGGCGTGGGGCAGGACGAGCAGTACTTC
CASSLGVGQDEQYF
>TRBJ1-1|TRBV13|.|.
TGTGCCAGCAGCTTAGGAAGCTGGGCCCCTGGAAGGGGTGAAGCTTTCTTT
CASSLGSWAPGRGEAFF
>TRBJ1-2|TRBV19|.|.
TGTGCCAGTACCCGAAGGCTGGAGGGGTTTCGGTATGGCTACACCTTC
CASTRRLEGFRYGYTF
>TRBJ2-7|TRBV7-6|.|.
TGTGCCAGCAGCTTAGCTGCGGGGTCCTCCTACGAGCAGTACTTC
CASSLAAGSSYEQYF
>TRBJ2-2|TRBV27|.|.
TGTGCCAGCAGTTTATATGGACACGCGAACACCGGGGAGCTGTTTTTT
CASSLYGHANTGELFF
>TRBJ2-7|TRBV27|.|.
TGTGCCAGCAGTTTGGGCGGGAACTCCTACGAGCAGTACTTC
CASSLGGNSYEQYF
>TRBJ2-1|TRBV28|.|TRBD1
TGTGCCAGCAGTCCGTGGACAGGGGACAATGAGCAGTTCTTC
CASSPWTGDNEQFF
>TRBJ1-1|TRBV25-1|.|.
TGTGCCAGCAGTGCGCCACAGGGAGAAGCTTTCTTT
CASSAPQGEAFF
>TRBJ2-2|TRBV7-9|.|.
TGTGCCAGCAGCTTCGGTTCGTACACCGGGGAGCTGTTTTTT
CASSFGSYTGELFF
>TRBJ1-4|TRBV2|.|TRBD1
TGTGCCAGCAGTGATTTTTCAGGGGGGGGTGAAAAACTGTTTTTT
CASSDFSGGGEKLFF
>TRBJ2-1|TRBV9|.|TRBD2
TGTGCCAGCAGCGTAGTGGCTAGCGGGGGATACAATGAGCAGTTCTTC
CASSVVASGGYNEQFF
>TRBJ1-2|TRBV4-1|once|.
TGCGCCAGCAGCCAAGGCCCGGTGTCGGCGCTCTATGGCTACACCTTC
CASSQGPVSALYGYTF
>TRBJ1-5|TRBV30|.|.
TGTGCCTGGGACGTATGGGGGTTTCGGAATTATAGCAATCAGCCCCAGCATTTT
CAWDVWGFRNYSNQPQHF
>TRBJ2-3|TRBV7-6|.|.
TGTGCCAGCAGCCTTGTTAGCGGCGAGAGCACAGATACGCAGTATTTT
CASSLVSGESTDTQYF